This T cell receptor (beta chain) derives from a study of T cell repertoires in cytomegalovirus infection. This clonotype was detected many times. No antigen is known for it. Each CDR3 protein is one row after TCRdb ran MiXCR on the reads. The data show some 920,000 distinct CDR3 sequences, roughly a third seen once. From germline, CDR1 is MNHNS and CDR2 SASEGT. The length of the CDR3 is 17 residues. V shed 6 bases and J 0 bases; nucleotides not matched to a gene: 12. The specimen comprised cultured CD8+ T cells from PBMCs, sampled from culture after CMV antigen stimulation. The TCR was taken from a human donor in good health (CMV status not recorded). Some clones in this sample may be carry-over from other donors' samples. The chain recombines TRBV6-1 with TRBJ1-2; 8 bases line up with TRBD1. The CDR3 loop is CASRGPRQGPSNYGYTF. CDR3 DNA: TGTGCCAGCAGAGGACCACGACAGGGGCCTTCTAACTATGGCTACACCTTC.